A selection of T cell receptor beta chains follows, all from one sample in a study of T-cell reconstitution after alpha-beta-depleted transplantation in children. Each CDR3 protein is one row after TCRdb ran MiXCR on the PCR reads. The sample consists of 200,000 to 250,000 distinct CDR3 sequences, roughly 9.1% of them appearing once. The source was PBMCs, mostly from graft donor cells, collected 360 days after TCRalphabeta/CD19-depleted stem cell transplant. Receptor source: a male patient aged 2 to 10 who had a stem cell transplant for acute myeloid leukemia, so the T cells may come from the graft donor. Each CDR3 is given with its conserved first and last residue. A D gene is named only where the DNA matches it firmly. Rows may omit the clone size; those that give it use once, few, many or a size class.

v_gene	j_gene	d_gene	abundance	CDR3aa	CDR3nt
TRBV15	TRBJ1-1	.	many	CATSRQANTEAFF	TGTGCCACCAGCAGGCAAGCGAACACTGAAGCTTTCTTT
TRBV29-1	TRBJ2-3	.	many	CSVGGNTDTQYF	TGCAGCGTTGGGGGGAACACAGATACGCAGTATTTT
TRBV3-1	TRBJ2-7	.	.	CASSQERLLMRQDEQYF	TGTGCCAGCAGCCAAGAGAGACTCCTGATGAGGCAGGACGAGCAGTACTTC
TRBV11-3	TRBJ2-1	TRBD1	few	CASSDLGQGNAGDEQFF	TGTGCCAGCAGCGACCTCGGACAGGGAAACGCTGGCGATGAGCAGTTCTTC
TRBV3-1	TRBJ1-1	.	.	CASRLTGLGNTEAFF	TGTGCCAGCAGGCTGACAGGTTTGGGGAACACTGAAGCTTTCTTT
TRBV5-1	TRBJ1-2	.	.	CASSAGSSDFYGYTF	TGCGCCAGCAGCGCGGGCTCCTCCGACTTCTATGGCTACACCTTC
TRBV5-1	TRBJ1-1	.	many	CASSLSNTEAFF	TGCGCCAGCAGCTTGTCTAACACTGAAGCTTTCTTT
TRBV5-1	TRBJ2-3	TRBD2	many	CASSKRSGVTDTQYF	TGCGCCAGCAGCAAGAGGAGCGGGGTCACAGATACGCAGTATTTT
TRBV12-3/TRBV12-4	TRBJ1-5	.	many	CASNGVSESQPQHF	TGTGCCAGCAACGGGGTTTCGGAATCTCAGCCCCAGCATTTT
TRBV20-1	TRBJ1-4	.	.	CSARGGGTLATNEKLFF	TGCAGTGCTAGAGGGGGCGGGACTTTAGCAACTAATGAAAAACTGTTTTTT
TRBV3-1	TRBJ1-1	.	many	CASSPWGGERNTEAFF	TGTGCCAGCAGCCCCTGGGGGGGCGAAAGGAACACTGAAGCTTTCTTT
TRBV15	TRBJ2-7	TRBD2	.	CATSRDQRESYEQYF	TGTGCCACCAGCAGAGATCAGCGGGAGAGCTACGAGCAGTACTTC
TRBV20-1	TRBJ2-1	.	many	CSARGDGSSYNEQFF	TGCAGTGCCCGAGGGGATGGATCCTCCTACAATGAGCAGTTCTTC
TRBV20-1	TRBJ2-2	TRBD2	many	CSAILAGTGELFF	TGCAGTGCTATCCTAGCGGGGACCGGGGAGCTGTTTTTT
TRBV19	TRBJ1-1	.	.	CASSTHGTRKNTEAFF	TGTGCCAGTAGTACACACGGGACAAGAAAGAACACTGAAGCTTTCTTT
TRBV20-1	TRBJ1-4	.	.	CSAQGGNEKLFF	TGCAGTGCCCAAGGGGGAAATGAAAAACTGTTTTTT
TRBV7-2	TRBJ2-1	.	.	CASSLAPGRVNNEQFF	TGTGCCAGCAGCTTAGCGCCAGGACGGGTCAACAATGAGCAGTTCTTC
TRBV5-1	TRBJ2-4	TRBD1	few	CASSLRTGGPKNIQYF	TGCGCCAGCAGCCTACGGACAGGGGGCCCCAAAAACATTCAGTACTTC
TRBV29-1	TRBJ2-5	.	many	CSVEWRDDETQYF	TGCAGCGTTGAATGGCGAGACGACGAGACCCAGTACTTC
TRBV5-1	TRBJ2-2	.	.	CASGAGDTGELFF	TGCGCCAGCGGGGCAGGGGACACCGGGGAGCTGTTTTTT
TRBV7-6	TRBJ2-3	.	.	CASSLAGQTPSTDTQYF	TGTGCCAGCAGCTTAGCCGGCCAAACGCCTAGCACAGATACGCAGTATTTT
TRBV29-1	TRBJ1-3	.	many	CSGSVPGNTIYF	TGCAGCGGATCCGTGCCCGGAAACACCATATATTTT
TRBV5-1	TRBJ1-2	.	.	CASSWSRPNYGYTF	TGCGCCAGCAGCTGGTCAAGACCTAACTATGGCTACACCTTC
TRBV6-1	TRBJ2-5	.	few	CASSEEFYPHDGGTETQYF	TGTGCCAGCAGTGAAGAATTTTATCCCCACGACGGGGGTACGGAGACCCAGTACTTC
TRBV20-1	TRBJ2-5	TRBD2	few	CSAQLAKETQYF	TGCAGTGCTCAACTAGCGAAAGAGACCCAGTACTTC
TRBV6-6	TRBJ1-5	.	few	CASTPGGNQPQHF	TGTGCCAGCACCCCCGGGGGGAATCAGCCCCAGCATTTT
TRBV4-3	TRBJ2-3	.	many	CASSQADGASTDTQYF	TGCGCCAGCAGCCAAGCGGACGGTGCTAGCACAGATACGCAGTATTTT
TRBV29-1	TRBJ2-1	TRBD2	few	CSTGGAGNEQFF	TGCAGCACCGGGGGGGCGGGAAATGAGCAGTTCTTC
TRBV7-6	TRBJ2-5	TRBD2	medium-sized	CASRGTSGKQETQYF	TGTGCCAGCAGAGGAACTAGCGGGAAACAAGAGACCCAGTACTTC
TRBV11-2	TRBJ2-1	.	many	CASSLVHPLYNEQFF	TGTGCCAGCAGCTTAGTTCACCCGCTCTACAATGAGCAGTTCTTC
TRBV6-2/TRBV6-3	TRBJ2-2	TRBD1	few	CASSYYRTGAGELFF	TGTGCCAGCAGTTACTACAGGACAGGGGCCGGGGAGCTGTTTTTT